This TCR beta chain comes out of a study of blood T cell repertoires in COVID-19. Overall study: Sites across the United States, Italy and Spain contributed samples from acute and convalescent COVID-19. Nucleic acid was either cDNA or gDNA, and it came from T cells, B-cell-depleted T cells, or PBMCs.

Authors' data handling: Counts of nucleated cells, estimated from reference gene primer amplification, were obtained. Measured with immunoSEQ multiplex PCR; TCRdb has only the in-frame clones, and not every one. For V, J and clone size, that table is used; D and trimming come from the DNA. The sample yields approximately 70,000 clones, 81% seen once. This clone has only a few counts. This TCR came from a woman aged 70-85 years with acute or convalescent COVID-19. The sequenced sample was peripheral blood.

CDR3: CASRLQGDIETQYF. As DNA, the CDR3 is TGTGCCAGCAGGCTACAGGGGGATATTGAGACCCAGTACTTC. The chain uses TRBV25-1 and TRBJ2-5, with TRBD1 identical over 8 bases. This CDR3 contains 14 residues. V dropped 6 bases and J dropped 5; count of bases not matched to a gene: 8. Germline CDR1 MGHDK, CDR2 SYGVNS.